This passage covers 10 T cell receptor beta chains from one sample sequenced in a study of human T cells and chemical hapten exposure. Time point of the sample: patch test 3, about 24 weeks after DPC sensitization. Stated treatment: therapeutic diphenylcyclopropenone sensitization with weekly scalp DPC. MiXCR, run by TCRdb on the RACE reads, gives a single entry per CDR3 protein. Found here are some 71,000 distinct CDR3 sequences, more than 9.5% of them singletons; the top ten hold approximately 1.5%. Here the sequenced sample was whole blood, taken in connection with sensitization to the hapten diphenylcyclopropenone (DPC). The receptors were gathered from a woman aged 45 to 65 with alopecia areata. Some clones in this sample may be carry-over from other donors' samples.

The chain combines TRBV28 with TRBJ2-1; no clear D. Germline V gene sequence: CDR1 MDHEN, CDR2 SYDVKM. There are 12 residues in the CDR3. Trimming took off 2 bases at V and 4 bases at J, with 3 bases between the two ends. The CDR3 spells CASSLIYNEQFF. CDR3 nucleotide sequence: TGTGCCAGCAGTTTAATATACAATGAGCAGTTCTTC. Supplemented by reference TRBV28 and TRBJ2-1, the full variable domain reads DVKVTQSSRYLVKRTGEKVFLECVQDMDHENMFWYRQDPGLGLRLIYFSYDVKMKEKGDIPEGYSVSREKKERFSLILESASTNQTSMYLCASSLIYNEQFFGPGTRLTVL.

In its sample, this clonotype was seen many times. V is TRBV14 and J is TRBJ1-1, with 9 bases matching TRBD1. V lost 6 bases to trimming and J lost 5 bases; unmatched junction nucleotides: 7. CDR3 length: 14 amino acids. In germline, CDR1 is SGHDN, CDR2 FVKESK. The CDR3 sequence: CASSRDRVGTEAFF. The CDR3 DNA follows: TGTGCCAGCAGTCGGGACAGGGTGGGGACTGAAGCTTTCTTT.

This clonotype was observed a few times. J is TRBJ1-2 and V is TRBV6-5, with D maybe TRBD1 (5 bases). The CDR3 runs to 14 residues. V dropped 4 bases and J dropped 8 bases, with 17 bases sitting between them. The germline gives CDR1 MNHEY, CDR2 SVGAGI. CDR3 sequence (DNA): TGTGCCAGCAGTTCCCCCGGGACGCGAAGGGGCTACACCTTC. Translated, it gives CASSSPGTRRGYTF.

This clonotype was seen more than once but under ten times. CDR3 DNA: TGTGCCAGCAGCCAAGCAGGGTCGGGCAATCAGCCCCAGCATTTT. Translating gives CASSQAGSGNQPQHF. The chain has TRBV14 and TRBJ1-5, with D maybe TRBD1 (5 bases). Trimming removed 1 base at V and 2 bases at J, with 9 bases between. The CDR3 totals 15 residues. Germline values: CDR1 SGHDN, CDR2 FVKESK.

V is TRBV7-6 and J is TRBJ2-2; 9 bases match TRBD1. This CDR3 spans 16 amino acids. Germline CDR1 SGHVS, CDR2 FNYEAQ. V trimming: 2 bases; J trimming: 5 bases; junction bases outside the gene matches: 6. CDR3 sequence: CASSLTGGRGTGELFF. In nucleotides, the CDR3 is TGTGCCAGCAGCTTAACAGGGGGCCGGGGGACCGGGGAGCTGTTTTTT.

The chain recombines TRBV7-2 with TRBJ2-3; the D is unclear. V lost 2 bases, J lost 0 bases, and 9 bases lay in between. CDR1 is SGHTA, CDR2 FQGNSA, per germline. The CDR3 covers 15 residues. CDR3 amino acids: CASSLNAASTDTQYF. CDR3 DNA: TGTGCCAGCAGCTTAAATGCAGCTAGCACAGATACGCAGTATTTT.

This clonotype came up many times. This chain links TRBV12-3 or TRBV12-4 with TRBJ1-2, with TRBD1 as a possible D gene (6 bases). V lost 6 bases and J 8 bases, leaving 16 bases between the germline ends. The CDR3 has 13 amino acids. CDR3 in DNA: TGTGCCAGCAGCTTACAGGGAAGTGGGGGCTACACCTTC. Translated: CASSLQGSGGYTF.

This clonotype was seen many times. The chain has TRBV7-2 and TRBJ2-7; tentatively, D is TRBD2 (5 bases). The V and J ends lost 1 base and 0 bases respectively, with 10 bases between them. There are 15 residues in the CDR3. The germline V gene encodes CDR1 SGHTA and CDR2 FQGNSA. CDR3 residues: CASSLEPGSSYEQYF. CDR3 in DNA: TGTGCCAGCAGCTTAGAGCCGGGGAGCTCCTACGAGCAGTACTTC.

This clonotype was counted many times. The chain combines TRBV2 with TRBJ1-4; possibly TRBD1 for D (5 bases). This CDR3 is built from 14 residues. CDR1 is SNHLY and CDR2 is FYNNEI in the germline V gene. Trimming took 7 bases from V and 7 from J, leaving 16 bases between them. As DNA, the CDR3 is TGTGCCAGCAAAAACCGACGGGACGGTGAAAAACTGTTTTTT. Residues: CASKNRRDGEKLFF.

V usage is TRBV5-1 and J usage is TRBJ2-5; TRBD2 aligns across 7 bases. CDR1 is SGHRS, CDR2 YFSETQ, per germline. CDR3 length: 14 amino acids. V was pared by 4 bases and J by 3 bases, with 6 bases of the junction left unmatched. The CDR3 DNA follows: TGCGCCAGCAGCCCGCGGGGGTTGGAAGAGACCCAGTACTTC. The encoded protein is CASSPRGLEETQYF.